What follows describes a single T cell receptor (beta chain). Its antigen has not been determined. No much larger clonotype is one base removed from it; base qualities were not supplied. This record belongs to a study of chemoradiotherapy in HPV16-positive cancers (dated by TCRdb to the early 2020s). Broadly, across the study: Candidate HPV-specific T-cell clones and common TCR motifs were defined by functional T-cell assays performed on cells from two HPV16-positive patients. The study asked whether T-cell immunity to the HPV oncoproteins E6 and E7 changes during chemoradiotherapy and whether this immunity affects survival. TCR repertoires from over 80 patients with HPV-related cancers were then used to track the candidate HPV-specific TCRs and motifs. Beyond this particular receptor, the publication reports: Expansion of candidate HPV-specific clones and E7-related TCR motifs was observed in the tumor microenvironment during treatment, whereas no such expansion was observed for non-HPV-specific T cells. Among HPV16-positive patients, expansion of HPV-responsive T cells during chemoradiotherapy was associated with better recurrence-free survival. The survival association was reported for HPV16-positive patients, and the functional definition of HPV-specific T cells was derived from only two HPV16-positive patients.

Because repertoires were sampled repeatedly during chemoradiotherapy, clonal expansion in the tumor microenvironment could be followed. Receptor libraries were prepared by the immunoSEQ multiplex PCR assay. Here the immuneACCESS table is served through TCRdb, limited to in-frame sequences with V and J called. Missing clones are a known gap in these copies; in checked studies unresolved V genes cover under half, and the rest lacks a known reason. The sample includes 25,000 to 35,000 clones, with about 88% observed a single time. The top ten clonotypes cover 2% to 2.5% of the sample. This receptor was taken from a human donor with HPV-associated anogenital cancer. The material sequenced was blood, taken from a patient who underwent chemoradiotherapy.

The nucleotides read TGTGCCAGCAGCTTGGCGTCGGGGTTTAACTATGGCTACACCTTC. It specifies CASSLASGFNYGYTF. The rearrangement joined TRBV5-4 to TRBJ1-2; confidence is insufficient to name the D gene. V is cut by 0 bases and J by 1 base, and the space between the germline ends is 10 bases. Spanning cysteine to phenylalanine, the CDR3 consists of 15 amino acids. The retained sequence is limited to the CDR3, 45 bases, with the frame set at the first base. The CDR1 and CDR2 encoded by the germline V gene (reference sequence) are SGHNT and YYREEE.